What follows are 23 T cell receptor beta chains derived from one specimen sequenced in a study of blood T cell repertoires in COVID-19. Only in-frame clones appear in the TCRdb table, and some are missing; sequencing was by immunoSEQ multiplex PCR. The sample shows about 150,000 clones, roughly nine tenths of them seen only once. Sequencing was carried out using peripheral blood. These TCRs come from a woman between 35 and 50 years old with acute or convalescent COVID-19.

The rearrangement links TRBV4-2 to TRBJ2-3, with TRBD1 matching 12 bases. The CDR3 is made up of 16 amino acids. V was pared by 0 bases and J by 6 bases, with 4 bases of the junction left unmatched. Germline values: CDR1 LGHNA, CDR2 YNFKEQ. The CDR3 region has the DNA TGTGCCAGCAGCCAAGATGGGACAGGGGGCCTTGATACGCAGTATTTT. Protein: CASSQDGTGGLDTQYF.

The gene calls are TRBV6-2 or TRBV6-3 and TRBJ1-2; 8 nucleotides line up with TRBD1. Germline V gene data show CDR1 as MNHEY and CDR2 as SVGEGT. Trimming removed 2 bases from V and 2 bases from J; junction bases left unmatched: 7. This CDR3 has 16 residues. The chain's CDR3 is CASSYPGTGRNYGYTF. In nucleotides, the CDR3 is TGTGCCAGCAGTTACCCAGGGACAGGAAGAAACTATGGCTACACCTTC.

The J gene is TRBJ1-2, the V gene TRBV6-1; D call uncertain. There are 13 residues in the CDR3. Germline assignment: CDR1 MNHNS and CDR2 SASEGT. The V and J ends lost 0 bases and 8 bases respectively, with 10 bases between them. DNA of the CDR3: TGTGCCAGCAGTGAAGCCTTAGATGTGGGCTACACCTTC. Its protein product is CASSEALDVGYTF.

The V call is TRBV6-5, the J call TRBJ1-3; perhaps TRBD1 as D (5 bases). CDR3 length equals 15 residues. Germline loops: CDR1 MNHEY, CDR2 SVGAGI. V was shortened by 5 bases and J by 3 bases, with 14 bases between the two germline ends. In DNA, the CDR3 is TGTGCCAGCAGTAGCAGGGACTTCGGTGGAAACACCATATATTTT. Protein sequence: CASSSRDFGGNTIYF.

The J gene is TRBJ1-1, the V gene TRBV28, with 9 bases aligning to TRBD1. V was clipped by 5 bases and J by 1 base; unmatched bases: 8. In germline, CDR1 is MDHEN, CDR2 SYDVKM. This CDR3 comprises 16 residues. CDR3 region: CASSPPWTGANTEAFF. CDR3 bases: TGTGCCAGCAGTCCGCCGTGGACAGGGGCGAACACTGAAGCTTTCTTT.

The chain combines TRBV28 with TRBJ2-1; 8 nucleotides match TRBD2. The ends lost 0 bases at V and 3 bases at J; junction bases unmatched: 4. The germline CDR1 and CDR2 sequences are MDHEN and SYDVKM. This CDR3 region has 16 residues. The CDR3 reads CASSLWAGTSYNEQFF. CDR3 in DNA: TGTGCCAGCAGTTTATGGGCCGGGACTAGCTACAATGAGCAGTTCTTC.

The rearrangement links TRBV28 to TRBJ2-1; 8 positions agree with TRBD1. The germline gives CDR1 MDHEN, CDR2 SYDVKM. The J segment lost 7 bases and the V segment lost 5 bases, leaving 19 bases of the junction unmatched. The CDR3 is 18 residues long. For the CDR3, the DNA is TGTGCCAGCAGTACCCCGGTCCAGACAGGGGCCGGCGTTAATGAGCAGTTCTTC. It yields the protein CASSTPVQTGAGVNEQFF.

Only one count was recorded for this clone. The chain uses TRBV6-5 and TRBJ1-1; 9 bases match TRBD1. Germline-derived CDR1 and CDR2 are MNHEY and SVGAGI. This CDR3 is built from 15 residues. V lost 2 bases to trimming and J lost 8 bases; unmatched junction nucleotides: 9. The CDR3 nucleotides read TGTGCCAGCAGTTACAGGACAGGGGTAGAATTGGAAGCTTTCTTT. This encodes CASSYRTGVELEAFF.

This rearrangement joins TRBV6-5 to TRBJ2-1; D is possibly TRBD2 (6 bases). Per germline, CDR1 MNHEY and CDR2 SVGAGI. The CDR3 contains 14 residues. The V end lost 0 bases, the J end lost 6 bases, and 9 bases lay between the germline ends. CDR3 in amino acids: CASSYSGGPNEQFF. The CDR3 DNA reads as TGTGCCAGCAGTTACTCCGGAGGGCCCAATGAGCAGTTCTTC.

This rearrangement joins TRBV19 to TRBJ2-2, with 8 positions matching TRBD2. Germline V CDR1 and CDR2: LNHDA, SQIVND (reference sequence). The trim removed 0 bases at V and 5 bases at J, leaving 8 bases unmatched. The CDR3 sequence is 17 residues long. CDR3 DNA sequence: TGTGCCAGTAGTATAGATTCAGGGACTAGAGTTACCGGGGAGCTGTTTTTT. This sequence encodes CASSIDSGTRVTGELFF. Full variable domain (missing parts from reference TRBV19 and TRBJ2-2): DGGITQSPKYLFRKEGQNVTLSCEQNLNHDAMYWYRQDPGQGLRLIYYSQIVNDFQKGDIAEGYSVSREKKESFPLTVTSAQKNPTAFYLCASSIDSGTRVTGELFFGEGSRLTVL.

This chain uses TRBV19 with TRBJ2-3; 9 positions agree with TRBD1. The J segment lost 6 bases and the V segment lost 6 bases, leaving 13 bases of the junction unmatched. Germline CDR1 and CDR2: LNHDA and SQIVND (reference sequence). The CDR3 is made up of 16 amino acids. The chain's CDR3 is CASSAMDRGDRDTQYF. DNA for the CDR3: TGTGCCAGTAGCGCAATGGACAGGGGCGACCGGGATACGCAGTATTTT.

This clone turned up a few times. The V and J genes are TRBV5-1 and TRBJ1-5; TRBD1 agrees at 9 bases. Germline V lookup: CDR1 SGHRS, CDR2 YFSETQ. The length of the CDR3 is 13 residues. Germline trimming cut 7 bases from V and 3 bases from J; bases unmatched to any gene: 2. CDR3 sequence: CASGQGPNQPQHF. The CDR3 DNA reads TGCGCCAGCGGACAGGGGCCCAATCAGCCCCAGCATTTT.

CDR3 in amino acids: CASSVVGQGVEQFF. The CDR3 DNA follows: TGTGCCAGCAGCGTAGTGGGGCAGGGGGTTGAGCAGTTCTTC. The chain carries TRBV9 and TRBJ2-1; 7 nucleotides match TRBD1. Germline CDR1 is SGDLS and CDR2 is YYNGEE. V shed 0 bases and J 9 bases; nucleotides not matched to a gene: 6. The CDR3 has 14 residues.

This chain connects TRBV5-6 to TRBJ2-2, with 8 nucleotides matching TRBD1. Germline V gene lookup returns CDR1 SGHDT and CDR2 YYEEEE. V shed 4 bases, J shed 5 bases, and the junction held 16 bases outside the gene matches. CDR3 size: 18 residues. Here the CDR3 reads CASSRRRAGGLGTGELFF. The DNA of the CDR3 is TGTGCCAGCAGCCGAAGAAGGGCAGGGGGCTTAGGAACCGGGGAGCTGTTTTTT.

The V call is TRBV4-1, the J call TRBJ2-7; 7 nucleotides match TRBD1. The germline V gene encodes CDR1 MGHRA and CDR2 YSYEKL. V lost 1 base to trimming and J lost 3 bases; unmatched junction nucleotides: 9. This CDR3 contains 16 residues. CDR3: CASSQVYADRSYEQYF. The CDR3 nucleotides are TGCGCCAGCAGCCAAGTATATGCGGACAGGAGCTACGAGCAGTACTTC.

V gene TRBV7-8 combines with J gene TRBJ2-7; D possibly corresponds to TRBD2 (6 bases). The V gene's germline CDR1 is SGHVS and CDR2 FQNEAQ. The CDR3 loop spans 15 amino acids. V lost 1 base to trimming and J lost 3 bases, with 13 bases between them. Here the CDR3 DNA reads TGTGCCAGCAGCTTAGACGGACTACGCCTCTACGAGCAGTACTTC. It translates to CASSLDGLRLYEQYF.

Written as DNA, the CDR3 is TGTGCCAGCTCACCACTCGGAGCGAACACTGAAGCTTTCTTT. This sequence encodes CASSPLGANTEAFF. This chain connects TRBV18 to TRBJ1-1, with D unresolved. V was cut by 1 base and J by 1 base, with 7 bases left in between. The germline V gene encodes CDR1 KGHSH and CDR2 LQKENI. The CDR3 has 14 amino acids.

The chain combines TRBV15 with TRBJ1-6; possible D gene TRBD1, 5 bases. V was pared by 4 bases and J by 5 bases, with 21 bases between. Germline CDR1 and CDR2: LNHNV and YYDKDF (reference sequence). The CDR3 loop spans 18 amino acids. The CDR3 spells CATSNSSPRVSDNSPLHF. Written as DNA, the CDR3 is TGTGCCACCAGCAACTCTTCCCCCAGGGTTTCAGATAATTCACCCCTCCACTTT.

The chain is built from TRBV5-1 and TRBJ1-6; TRBD1 might be the D (5 bases). The germline V gene encodes CDR1 SGHRS and CDR2 YFSETQ. V was pared by 0 bases and J by 10 bases, with 17 bases between. This CDR3 has 16 residues. CDR3 protein: CASSLEAGRVGSPLHF. The CDR3 DNA reads as TGCGCCAGCAGCTTGGAGGCAGGGCGAGTCGGGTCACCCCTCCACTTT.

The V gene is TRBV29-1, the J gene TRBJ1-4; D ambiguous. V lost 7 bases to trimming and J lost 5 bases, with 17 bases between them. Per the germline V gene, CDR1 is SQVTM and CDR2 is ANQGSEA. The CDR3 has 14 residues. CDR3 sequence reads: CSGRYGGINEKLFF. The CDR3 DNA sequence: TGCAGCGGCCGTTATGGAGGGATCAATGAAAAACTGTTTTTT.

V is TRBV27 and J is TRBJ2-7, with 14 bases aligning to TRBD2. Looked up from germline, CDR1 is MNHEY and CDR2 is SMNVEV (reference sequence). The V gene end was trimmed by 5 bases and the J gene end by 4 bases; junction bases not matched to a gene: 10. The CDR3 loop spans 17 amino acids. The DNA for the CDR3 is TGTGCCAGCAGTCCGCGTGGACTAGCGGGGGGCTTATACGAGCAGTACTTC. Protein: CASSPRGLAGGLYEQYF.

In DNA form, the CDR3 reads TGTGCCAGCAGCCAACAGACAGGGGGCGAGCAGTACTTC. Protein: CASSQQTGGEQYF. The J gene is TRBJ2-7, the V gene TRBV14; 9 bases match TRBD1. CDR3 length equals 13 residues. Germline loops: CDR1 SGHDN, CDR2 FVKESK. V was clipped by 2 bases and J by 6 bases; unmatched bases: 2.

The CDR3 bases are TGTGCCAGTAGTATTAGCCTGAATAGCAATCAGCCCCAGCATTTT. This sequence encodes CASSISLNSNQPQHF. The V gene is TRBV19, the J gene TRBJ1-5; no clear D gene. The CDR3 is made up of 15 amino acids. Germline CDR1 and CDR2: LNHDA and SQIVND (reference sequence). The V end lost 3 bases, the J end lost 0 bases, and 9 bases lay between the germline ends.